One and the same sample provided the 16 T cell receptor beta chains below, sequenced in a study of cytomegalovirus exposure and HLA in healthy donors. The PCR made use of 60 Vbeta and 13 Jbeta primers. The data were produced by immunoSEQ multiplex PCR, yet TCRdb's version contains in-frame clones alone and is incomplete. This table has some 82,000 clones, about 88% appearing once. The sample consisted of PBMCs. The receptors here all came from a woman aged 50 to 60 in good health and CMV-seronegative.

J is TRBJ2-7 and V is TRBV4-1, with 8 bases matching TRBD2. This CDR3 has 15 residues. The germline V gene encodes CDR1 MGHRA and CDR2 YSYEKL. After removal of 4 bases from V and 6 bases from J, the junction contained 11 bases not matched to a gene. CDR3 DNA: TGCGCCAGCAGCCTCGAGGCGGGGACTAGAAGCGAGCAGTACTTC. Protein product: CASSLEAGTRSEQYF.

The rearrangement uses TRBV28 and TRBJ2-1; D is perhaps TRBD1 (6 bases). The CDR3 has 18 residues. V was trimmed by 4 bases and J by 4 bases, leaving 23 bases between them. CDR1 and CDR2 from the germline V gene are MDHEN and SYDVKM. In DNA, the CDR3 is TGTGCCAGCAGTTCCCCCCTCGTTATACGGGACACATACAATGAGCAGTTCTTC. As protein: CASSSPLVIRDTYNEQFF.

The genes are TRBV18 and TRBJ1-5; 7 bases are a match to TRBD1. This CDR3 contains 13 residues. The germline V gene has CDR1 KGHSH and CDR2 LQKENI. V trimming: 10 bases; J trimming: 0 bases; junction bases outside the gene matches: 3. DNA for the CDR3: TGTGCCACCACAGGGGATAGCAATCAGCCCCAGCATTTT. Residues: CATTGDSNQPQHF.

Turning to this clone: This CDR3 is also generated by other DNA sequences in the sample. The chain links TRBV7-6 to TRBJ1-1; 7 bases are shared with TRBD1. This CDR3 is 14 amino acids long. Trimming removed 5 bases from V and 12 bases from J; junction bases left unmatched: 15. The germline V gene encodes CDR1 SGHVS and CDR2 FNYEAQ. CDR3 in DNA: TGTGCCAGCAGCCTACAGCAGGGGGAAAGCGAGTCTTTCTTT. This gives the protein CASSLQQGESESFF.

The chain uses TRBV7-9 and TRBJ1-6, with D possibly TRBD1 on 6 matching bases. V was shortened by 2 bases and J by 10 bases, with 9 bases between the two germline ends. The length of the CDR3 is 13 residues. CDR1 and CDR2 from the germline V gene are SEHNR and FQNEAQ (reference sequence). The CDR3 DNA reads as TGTGCCAGCAGCTTAACTGGGGGCTCACCCCTCCACTTT. It translates to CASSLTGGSPLHF.

The genes are TRBV6-1 and TRBJ2-5; weak D call: TRBD2 (6 bases). The CDR3 length is 11 residues. Germline CDR1 is MNHNS and CDR2 is SASEGT. V lost 1 base and J lost 11, with 8 bases in between. DNA for the CDR3: TGTGCCAGCAGTGAAGTTCGGGAGCAGTACTTC. Its protein is CASSEVREQYF.

This chain joins TRBV5-6 and TRBJ1-4; D uncertain. The CDR3 runs 14 residues. CDR1 is SGHDT, CDR2 YYEEEE, per germline. V was cut by 0 bases and J by 0 bases, with 3 bases left in between. The CDR3 spells CASSLASTNEKLFF. CDR3 sequence (DNA): TGTGCCAGCAGCTTGGCATCAACTAATGAAAAACTGTTTTTT. The variable domain in full, completed from reference TRBV5-6 and TRBJ1-4, reads DAGVTQSPTHLIKTRGQQVTLRCSPKSGHDTVSWYQQALGQGPQFIFQYYEEEERQRGNFPDRFSGHQFPNYSSELNVNALLLGDSALYLCASSLASTNEKLFFGSGTQLSVL.

This sequence joins TRBV5-1 and TRBJ2-2; D possibly corresponds to TRBD1 (6 bases). Germline V gene sequence: CDR1 SGHRS, CDR2 YFSETQ. V gave up 9 bases and J gave up 2 bases, with 14 bases separating them. The CDR3 extends over 14 amino acids. The CDR3 nucleotides are TGCGCCACCCGACAGGAACCTAACACCGGGGAGCTGTTTTTT. Translated, it gives CATRQEPNTGELFF. The whole variable domain, filled in from reference TRBV5-1 and TRBJ2-2, reads KAGVTQTPRYLIKTRGQQVTLSCSPISGHRSVSWYQQTPGQGLQFLFEYFSETQRNKGNFPGRFSGRQFSNSRSEMNVSTLELGDSALYLCATRQEPNTGELFFGEGSRLTVL.

J is TRBJ2-5 and V is TRBV5-1; D perhaps matches TRBD1 (6 bases). This CDR3 comprises 12 residues. V lost 1 base and J lost 11, with 12 bases in between. The germline gives CDR1 SGHRS, CDR2 YFSETQ. The DNA for the CDR3 is TGCGCCAGCAGCTTGCCACAGGGTGAGCAGTACTTC. Amino acids: CASSLPQGEQYF. Using reference TRBV5-1 and TRBJ2-5 for the parts outside the CDR3, the full variable domain is KAGVTQTPRYLIKTRGQQVTLSCSPISGHRSVSWYQQTPGQGLQFLFEYFSETQRNKGNFPGRFSGRQFSNSRSEMNVSTLELGDSALYLCASSLPQGEQYFGPGTRLLVL.

This CDR3 reads CASSGQGADTGELFF. DNA of the CDR3: TGTGCCAGCTCAGGGCAGGGGGCCGACACCGGGGAGCTGTTTTTT. This chain links TRBV18 with TRBJ2-2; 8 bases fit TRBD1. V lost 5 bases, J lost 3 bases, and 5 bases stayed unmatched. Germline V gene data show CDR1 as KGHSH and CDR2 as LQKENI. This CDR3 is built from 15 residues.

The table lists this clone with a count of one. The chain is built from TRBV14 and TRBJ2-1; 9 bases match TRBD2. CDR1 and CDR2 from the germline V gene are SGHDN and FVKESK. V was clipped by 3 bases and J by 5 bases; unmatched bases: 11. This CDR3 is built from 17 residues. For the CDR3, the DNA is TGTGCCAGCAGCCACCAGGTCAGCGGGAGGAGACACAATGAGCAGTTCTTC. It encodes CASSHQVSGRRHNEQFF.

The V and J genes are TRBV5-8 and TRBJ1-5, with 8 bases lining up with TRBD1. Germline-derived CDR1 and CDR2 are SGHTS and YDEGEE. The J segment lost 0 bases and the V segment lost 0 bases, leaving 2 bases of the junction unmatched. The CDR3 extends over 16 amino acids. In nucleotides, the CDR3 is TGTGCCAGCAGCTTGGGGACAGGGACTAGCAATCAGCCCCAGCATTTT. Its translation: CASSLGTGTSNQPQHF.

The rearrangement links TRBV15 to TRBJ1-2; D may be TRBD1 (5 bases). V lost 0 bases, J lost 4 bases, and 12 bases lay in between. Germline V gene data show CDR1 as LNHNV and CDR2 as YYDKDF (reference sequence). The CDR3 extends over 15 amino acids. For the CDR3, the DNA is TGTGCCACCAGCAGAGAACTTTCGGGGGGCTATGGCTACACCTTC. As protein: CATSRELSGGYGYTF.

The chain is built from TRBV7-9 and TRBJ1-2; TRBD1 matches at 7 bases. CDR1 and CDR2 from the germline V gene are SEHNR and FQNEAQ (reference sequence). This CDR3 comprises 15 residues. With V trimmed by 5 bases and J by 0 bases, 6 bases remained unmatched. The CDR3 protein is CASSPGTAANYGYTF. Here the CDR3 DNA reads TGTGCCAGCAGCCCGGGGACAGCTGCTAACTATGGCTACACCTTC.

The genes are TRBV2 and TRBJ2-5; 11 nucleotides match TRBD2. CDR3 length: 15 residues. Losses at the gene ends were 5 bases for V and 4 bases for J; bases not matched to a gene: 6. Germline loops: CDR1 SNHLY, CDR2 FYNNEI. The CDR3 here is CASSPTSGNTETQYF. For the CDR3, the DNA is TGTGCCAGCAGTCCGACTAGCGGGAATACAGAGACCCAGTACTTC.

This chain links TRBV5-4 with TRBJ2-7, with 8 bases that match TRBD1. The CDR3 is 15 amino acids. The V segment lost 2 bases and the J segment 4 bases; nucleotides outside the gene matches: 8. The V gene's germline CDR1 is SGHNT and CDR2 YYREEE (reference sequence). CDR3 bases: TGTGCCAGCAGCTTTCCCGGACAGGGTCGGTACGAGCAGTACTTC. It yields the protein CASSFPGQGRYEQYF.